Each of the 8 T cell receptor beta chains below was sequenced from the same sample in a study of cytomegalovirus exposure and HLA in healthy donors. PCR amplification relied on 60 Vbeta primers (plus 13 Jbeta primers). Sequenced by immunoSEQ multiplex PCR; TCRdb stores in-frame clones only, minus some. The data contain approximately 110,000 clones, 65% to 80% of them seen just once; the ten biggest clones take up less than 4%. The sample comprised PBMCs. The source of these receptors is a human donor in good health.

The chain carries TRBV11-2 and TRBJ2-7, with D perhaps matching TRBD1 (6 bases). Trimming took 3 bases from V and 5 from J, leaving 14 bases between them. Looked up from germline, CDR1 is SGHAT and CDR2 is FQNNGV. The CDR3 has 14 amino acids. The CDR3 here is CASSLMGADNEQYF. The CDR3, as DNA: TGTGCCAGCAGCTTGATGGGGGCCGATAACGAGCAGTACTTC.

V usage is TRBV28 and J usage is TRBJ1-2; tentative D call: TRBD1 (6 bases). Germline V gene lookup returns CDR1 MDHEN and CDR2 SYDVKM. The V gene lost 6 bases and the J gene lost 4 bases, with 15 bases spanning the gap. The CDR3 spans 14 residues. The CDR3 region is CASSWTADPYGYTF. DNA for the CDR3: TGTGCCAGCAGCTGGACAGCCGACCCCTATGGCTACACCTTC.

The chain links TRBV27 to TRBJ1-6; D ambiguous. Germline CDR1 reads MNHEY; CDR2 reads SMNVEV (reference sequence). Trimming cost V 2 bases and J 4 bases, with 6 bases left between them. CDR3 size: 14 residues. As DNA, the CDR3 is TGTGCCAGCAGTTTACAGTCGTATAATTCACCCCTCCACTTT. As protein: CASSLQSYNSPLHF.

The chain is built from TRBV5-1 and TRBJ1-1; D is perhaps TRBD1 (6 bases). The V and J ends lost 3 bases and 5 bases respectively, with 14 bases between them. This CDR3 has 14 residues. Looked up from germline, CDR1 is SGHRS and CDR2 is YFSETQ. The CDR3 region is CASSWSGVGTEAFF. The CDR3 coding sequence is TGCGCCAGCAGCTGGTCAGGGGTAGGAACTGAAGCTTTCTTT.

The rearrangement joins TRBV10-1 to TRBJ2-5, with D possibly matching TRBD2 (6 bases). The germline gives CDR1 WNHNN, CDR2 SYGVQD (reference sequence). The ends were cut back, 5 bases at V and 5 bases at J, with 12 bases in the middle. CDR3 length: 13 residues. Here the CDR3 reads CASSPREFETQYF. The CDR3 coding sequence is TGCGCCAGCAGTCCGCGGGAATTCGAGACCCAGTACTTC.

J is TRBJ2-4 and V is TRBV9, with TRBD1 matching over 11 bases. Germline V gene data show CDR1 as SGDLS and CDR2 as YYNGEE. The CDR3 is made up of 14 amino acids. The junction had 3 bases not matched to a gene; V was cut back by 3 bases and J by 7 bases. CDR3 coding DNA: TGTGCCAGCAGCGAGGGACAGGGGGGGAACATTCAGTACTTC. Protein sequence: CASSEGQGGNIQYF.

The chain employs TRBV5-1 and TRBJ2-3, with 12 positions matching TRBD2. The germline V gene encodes CDR1 SGHRS and CDR2 YFSETQ. The trim removed 4 bases at V and 7 bases at J, leaving 13 bases unmatched. The CDR3 contains 17 residues. The CDR3 DNA reads TGCGCCAGCAGCCGCGCCCTAGCGGGAGGGCCCGATCATACGCAGTATTTT. Protein: CASSRALAGGPDHTQYF.

This clone showed up just a few times. The rearrangement joins TRBV5-8 to TRBJ1-1, with D unclear. This CDR3 is built from 17 residues. From germline, CDR1 is SGHTS and CDR2 YDEGEE. V gave up 2 bases and J gave up 3 bases, with 20 bases separating them. CDR3 in amino acids: CASSFGGQAGVHTEAFF. For the CDR3, the DNA is TGTGCCAGCAGCTTCGGAGGGCAAGCCGGGGTTCACACTGAAGCTTTCTTT.